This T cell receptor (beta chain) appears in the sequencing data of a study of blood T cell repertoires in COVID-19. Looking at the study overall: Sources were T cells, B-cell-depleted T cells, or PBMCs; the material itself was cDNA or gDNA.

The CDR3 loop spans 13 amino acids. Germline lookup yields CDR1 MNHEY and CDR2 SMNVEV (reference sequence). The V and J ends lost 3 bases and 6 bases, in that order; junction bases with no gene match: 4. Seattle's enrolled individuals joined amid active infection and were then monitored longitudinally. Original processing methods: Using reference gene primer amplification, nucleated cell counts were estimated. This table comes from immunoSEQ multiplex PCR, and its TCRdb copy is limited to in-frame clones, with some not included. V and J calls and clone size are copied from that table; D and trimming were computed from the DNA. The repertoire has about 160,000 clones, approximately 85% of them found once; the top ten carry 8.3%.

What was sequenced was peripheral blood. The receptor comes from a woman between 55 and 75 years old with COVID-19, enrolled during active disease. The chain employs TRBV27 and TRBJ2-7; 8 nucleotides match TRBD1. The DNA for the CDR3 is TGTGCCAGCAGTTTTTCGACAGGGGTCGAGCAGTACTTC. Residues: CASSFSTGVEQYF.